The 32 T cell receptor beta chains below all came from one sample that was sequenced in a study of blood T cell repertoires in COVID-19. The data were produced by immunoSEQ multiplex PCR, yet TCRdb's version contains in-frame clones alone and is incomplete. The sample consists of under 250,000 clones, about 83% of them appearing once. The sequenced sample was peripheral blood. The receptors here all came from a woman aged 50 to 60 with acute or convalescent COVID-19.

The genes are TRBV11-3 and TRBJ2-5; a weak D match, TRBD2 (5 bases). Germline V gives CDR1 SGHNT, CDR2 YENEEA. V gave up 3 bases and J gave up 5 bases, with 19 bases separating them. This CDR3 region has 16 residues. The CDR3 DNA follows: TGTGCCAGCAGCTTTTTTAGAGGGCCTCCGCCGGAGACCCAGTACTTC. Translating gives CASSFFRGPPPETQYF.

In DNA form, the CDR3 reads TGTGCCAGCAGCGTAGTTCCTCGCGGGAGGATCTATGAGCAGTTCTTC. Its translation is CASSVVPRGRIYEQFF. The chain recombines TRBV9 with TRBJ2-1; TRBD2 matches at 8 bases. Per the germline V gene, CDR1 is SGDLS and CDR2 is YYNGEE. The CDR3 consists of 16 residues. The ends lost 0 bases at V and 8 bases at J; junction bases unmatched: 10.

The chain has TRBV5-1 and TRBJ2-3; 13 positions agree with TRBD2. The V and J ends lost 4 bases and 0 bases, in that order; junction bases with no gene match: 14. The CDR3 covers 20 residues. Germline V gene sequence: CDR1 SGHRS, CDR2 YFSETQ. CDR3: CASSPLGLAGVWGSTDTQYF. DNA for the CDR3: TGCGCCAGCAGCCCTCTAGGACTAGCGGGAGTCTGGGGAAGCACAGATACGCAGTATTTT.

V usage is TRBV6-5 and J usage is TRBJ1-3, with D unresolved. Germline-derived CDR1 and CDR2 are MNHEY and SVGAGI. This CDR3 is 14 amino acids long. Trimming cost V 4 bases and J 4 bases, with 11 bases left between them. The CDR3 coding sequence is TGTGCCAGCAGTTTCGGACTTGGGGGAAACACCATATATTTT. Its translation is CASSFGLGGNTIYF.

V gene TRBV5-4 combines with J gene TRBJ2-7; maybe TRBD2 (5 bases). V lost 0 bases and J lost 3, with 13 bases in between. This CDR3 has 15 residues. Germline assignment: CDR1 SGHNT and CDR2 YYREEE (reference sequence). For the CDR3, the DNA is TGTGCCAGCAGCTTGGCGGGCGGGTCCGGCTACGAGCAGTACTTC. Protein: CASSLAGGSGYEQYF.

The V and J genes are TRBV11-2 and TRBJ1-4, with D possibly being TRBD1 (6 bases). V lost 5 bases to trimming and J lost 8 bases, with 15 bases between them. Germline V gives CDR1 SGHAT, CDR2 FQNNGV. The CDR3 contains 14 residues. CDR3 coding DNA: TGTGCCAGCAGCCAGAACAGGGTTGGCGAAAAACTGTTTTTT. It encodes CASSQNRVGEKLFF.

The V call is TRBV7-9, the J call TRBJ2-1; 11 bases line up with TRBD2. The length of the CDR3 is 19 residues. Germline V gives CDR1 SEHNR, CDR2 FQNEAQ (reference sequence). J was trimmed by 1 base and V by 5 bases; bases with no gene match: 13. CDR3 loop: CASSLTLAGGFPSYNEQFF. CDR3 nucleotide sequence: TGTGCCAGCAGCCTAACCCTAGCGGGAGGCTTCCCATCCTACAATGAGCAGTTCTTC.

V is TRBV10-3 and J is TRBJ2-7; no definite D call. Germline V CDR1 and CDR2: ENHRY, SYGVKD. V was shortened by 0 bases and J by 2 bases, with 14 bases between the two germline ends. This CDR3 is 16 amino acids long. CDR3 sequence: CAISESELFVAYEQYF. CDR3 bases: TGTGCCATCAGTGAGTCCGAGCTTTTCGTCGCCTACGAGCAGTACTTC.

The chain joins TRBV6-1 to TRBJ2-7, with TRBD2 matching 7 bases. J gave up 0 bases and V 1 base, and 6 bases lay outside the gene matches. This CDR3 contains 16 residues. Germline-derived CDR1 and CDR2 are MNHNS and SASEGT. This CDR3 is CASSEGAGPSSYEQYF. The CDR3 DNA follows: TGTGCCAGCAGTGAAGGAGCGGGACCCAGCTCCTACGAGCAGTACTTC.

The CDR3 reads CASRTRTGRGYTF. In DNA, the CDR3 is TGTGCCAGCAGAACCCGGACAGGGAGGGGCTACACCTTC. V and J are TRBV7-2 and TRBJ1-2, with TRBD1 matching over 8 bases. The CDR3 consists of 13 residues. CDR1 is SGHTA, CDR2 FQGNSA, per germline. V was pared by 6 bases and J by 8 bases, with 8 bases of the junction left unmatched.

The chain couples TRBV18 to TRBJ2-7; TRBD1 agrees at 11 bases. J was trimmed by 3 bases and V by 3 bases; bases with no gene match: 4. Germline values: CDR1 KGHSH, CDR2 LQKENI. This CDR3 has 15 amino acids. This chain's CDR3 is CASSPYGTGGYEQYF. The CDR3 DNA reads TGTGCCAGCTCACCCTATGGGACAGGGGGCTACGAGCAGTACTTC.

CDR3 bases: TGTGCCAGCAGGAGCATAGGGGGGAGGGTTTTGGCTGAAGCTTTCTTT. Translating gives CASRSIGGRVLAEAFF. V is TRBV27 and J is TRBJ1-1; a possible D gene is TRBD1 (6 bases). Germline-derived CDR1 and CDR2 are MNHEY and SMNVEV (reference sequence). The ends were cut back, 6 bases at V and 6 bases at J, with 23 bases in the middle. The CDR3 covers 16 residues.

The chain uses TRBV9 and TRBJ1-2; unclear D gene. The germline V gene has CDR1 SGDLS and CDR2 YYNGEE. The CDR3 has 15 residues. Between the trimmed V and J ends, which lost 2 bases and 6 bases, there was a span of 17 bases. The CDR3 sequence is CASSVGSGILDGYTF. Written as DNA, the CDR3 is TGTGCCAGCAGCGTTGGATCGGGGATCTTGGATGGCTACACCTTC.

The chain couples TRBV5-4 to TRBJ2-1; 12 positions agree with TRBD2. This CDR3 has 16 residues. Germline V gives CDR1 SGHNT, CDR2 YYREEE (reference sequence). The ends lost 0 bases at V and 7 bases at J; junction bases unmatched: 5. As DNA, the CDR3 is TGTGCCAGCAGCTTGGACGGACTAGCGGGATTTAATGAGCAGTTCTTC. It specifies CASSLDGLAGFNEQFF.

The gene calls are TRBV29-1 and TRBJ2-2, with 8 bases lining up with TRBD2. After removal of 1 base from V and 5 bases from J, the junction contained 9 bases not matched to a gene. In germline, CDR1 is SQVTM, CDR2 ANQGSEA. The CDR3 loop spans 16 amino acids. The CDR3 coding sequence is TGCAGCGTTGAAGGTGGGGCGGGAGGTCGAACCGGGGAGCTGTTTTTT. It is translated as CSVEGGAGGRTGELFF.

This chain links TRBV19 with TRBJ2-7; TRBD2 matches 7 bases. J lost 2 bases, V lost 5 bases, and 9 bases had no gene match. Germline lookup yields CDR1 LNHDA and CDR2 SQIVND (reference sequence). This CDR3 is 15 amino acids long. The CDR3 region is CASSFSGTITYEQYF. CDR3 DNA sequence: TGTGCCAGTAGTTTCTCCGGGACTATCACCTACGAGCAGTACTTC.

V gene TRBV6-5 combines with J gene TRBJ1-1; D remains unclear. The germline V gene encodes CDR1 MNHEY and CDR2 SVGAGI. The CDR3 contains 12 residues. Trimming shortened V by 6 bases and J by 1 base, and 6 bases separated the two germline ends. The CDR3, as DNA: TGTGCCAGCAGACGGGGGAACACTGAAGCTTTCTTT. This translates into CASRRGNTEAFF.

The chain recombines TRBV5-1 with TRBJ2-3, with 14 bases matching TRBD2. CDR1 SGHRS and CDR2 YFSETQ come from the germline V gene. V gave up 3 bases and J gave up 5 bases; unmatched junction bases: 11. The CDR3 sequence is 18 residues long. CDR3 loop: CASSSPPGLAGEVDTQYF. The CDR3 DNA follows: TGCGCCAGCAGCTCTCCTCCGGGACTAGCGGGAGAGGTAGATACGCAGTATTTT.

The rearrangement uses TRBV5-1 and TRBJ1-6; 8 nucleotides line up with TRBD1. The CDR3 runs 15 residues. Losses at the gene ends were 5 bases for V and 1 base for J; bases not matched to a gene: 2. Germline values: CDR1 SGHRS, CDR2 YFSETQ. The CDR3 spells CASSNRGSYNSPLHF. CDR3 coding DNA: TGCGCCAGCAGTAACAGGGGGTCCTATAATTCACCCCTCCACTTT.

V is TRBV29-1 and J is TRBJ2-1; 11 nucleotides align to TRBD1. Trimming cost V 3 bases and J 7 bases; bases outside gene matches: 8. This CDR3 contains 15 residues. Germline CDR1 SQVTM, CDR2 ANQGSEA. CDR3 loop: CSVEPRDRGKNEQFF. Here the CDR3 DNA reads TGCAGCGTTGAGCCCCGGGACAGGGGGAAGAATGAGCAGTTCTTC.

The chain combines TRBV6-5 with TRBJ2-6; TRBD1 matches at 7 bases. CDR1 and CDR2 from the germline V gene are MNHEY and SVGAGI. The CDR3 has 15 amino acids. V trimming: 4 bases; J trimming: 4 bases; junction bases outside the gene matches: 4. The CDR3 DNA reads TGTGCCAGCAGTTTAACAGGGGCAGGGGCCAACGTCCTGACTTTC. Translation gives CASSLTGAGANVLTF.

CDR3 loop: CSASSSGRVYEQYF. In DNA form, the CDR3 reads TGCAGTGCTAGTAGTAGCGGGAGAGTTTACGAGCAGTACTTC. The rearrangement joins TRBV20-1 to TRBJ2-7, with TRBD2 matching over 9 bases. This CDR3 has 14 residues. Trimming took 3 bases from V and 4 from J; bases not matched to a gene: 7. Germline V gene sequence: CDR1 DFQATT, CDR2 SNEGSKA (reference sequence).

Notes on this clone: A junction end diverges from the germline sequence, so it may reflect a read error. The chain couples TRBV7-7 to TRBJ2-1; 13 positions match TRBD2. Germline V CDR1 and CDR2: SSHAT, FNYEAQ (reference sequence). The CDR3 length is 17 residues. The CDR3 region has the DNA TGTGCTAGCAGCTTATCTTACGGACTAGCGGGGGTCAATGAGCAGTTCTTC. It yields the protein CASSLSYGLAGVNEQFF.

This sequence joins TRBV5-1 and TRBJ2-7, with TRBD2 identical over 14 bases. This CDR3 region has 17 residues. V gave up 0 bases and J gave up 6 bases; unmatched junction bases: 8. CDR1 is SGHRS, CDR2 YFSETQ, per germline. For the CDR3, the DNA is TGCGCCAGCAGCTTGGGACTAGCGGGAGGGCCGCGACCCGAGCAGTACTTC. As protein: CASSLGLAGGPRPEQYF.

The chain carries TRBV7-2 and TRBJ2-1; a possible D gene is TRBD1 (5 bases). The germline gives CDR1 SGHTA, CDR2 FQGNSA. V shed 6 bases and J shed 9 bases, with 12 bases lying between them. This CDR3 spans 12 amino acids. Here the CDR3 DNA reads TGTGCCAGCAGTTATAGGGGTGGTGAGCAGTTCTTC. Amino acids: CASSYRGGEQFF.

The V gene is TRBV28, the J gene TRBJ1-4, with a possible D match to TRBD1 (6 bases). The CDR3 consists of 14 residues. The germline V gene encodes CDR1 MDHEN and CDR2 SYDVKM. The V and J ends lost 8 bases and 7 bases respectively, with 17 bases between them. The CDR3 nucleotides are TGTGCCAGCCTTCAGGGGCCCAGCGGTGAAAAACTGTTTTTT. Translating it yields CASLQGPSGEKLFF.

This chain connects TRBV5-6 to TRBJ1-2; TRBD1 might be the D (6 bases). The CDR3 consists of 14 residues. The V gene lost 0 bases and the J gene lost 2 bases, with 8 bases spanning the gap. Germline lookup yields CDR1 SGHDT and CDR2 YYEEEE. CDR3 sequence reads: CASSLGQVNYGYTF. Written as DNA, the CDR3 is TGTGCCAGCAGCTTGGGACAGGTGAACTATGGCTACACCTTC. The entire variable domain, with the rest obtained from reference TRBV5-6 and TRBJ1-2, is as follows: DAGVTQSPTHLIKTRGQQVTLRCSPKSGHDTVSWYQQALGQGPQFIFQYYEEEERQRGNFPDRFSGHQFPNYSSELNVNALLLGDSALYLCASSLGQVNYGYTFGSGTRLTVV.

This clone was picked up a small number of times. The chain carries TRBV28 and TRBJ2-7, with D possibly matching TRBD1 (6 bases). V lost 5 bases to trimming and J lost 4 bases, with 15 bases between them. This CDR3 spans 14 amino acids. CDR1 and CDR2 (germline): MDHEN, SYDVKM. CDR3 protein: CASSSVTGMYEQYF. For the CDR3, the DNA is TGTGCCAGCAGTAGTGTCACAGGGATGTACGAGCAGTACTTC.

DNA for the CDR3: TGCGCCAGCAGCTTGGCAGGGTTAGGTAATCAGCCCCAGCATTTT. It yields the protein CASSLAGLGNQPQHF. This chain connects TRBV5-1 to TRBJ1-5, with D possibly matching TRBD1 (5 bases). V lost 0 bases to trimming and J lost 4 bases, with 11 bases between them. CDR3 length: 15 amino acids. Germline V gene lookup returns CDR1 SGHRS and CDR2 YFSETQ.

The gene calls are TRBV28 and TRBJ2-3; no firm D call. Trimming removed 11 bases from V and 2 bases from J, with 17 bases in between. The CDR3 is made up of 14 amino acids. The germline gives CDR1 MDHEN, CDR2 SYDVKM. As DNA, the CDR3 is TGTGCCGTTTTTGGGCCCGGTGTCACAGATACGCAGTATTTT. Protein sequence: CAVFGPGVTDTQYF.

The chain carries TRBV30 and TRBJ2-1, with unresolved D. Trimming left V 0 bases short and J 4 bases short, with 7 bases between. The CDR3 runs 13 residues. Germline V lookup: CDR1 GTSNPN, CDR2 SVGIG (reference sequence). The CDR3 DNA reads TGTGCCTGGAGTGTACAGCAGTACAATGAGCAGTTCTTC. Translation gives CAWSVQQYNEQFF.

V gene TRBV28 combines with J gene TRBJ2-7, with D unclear. Trimming took off 3 bases at V and 0 bases at J, with 6 bases between the two ends. CDR1 is MDHEN and CDR2 is SYDVKM in the germline V gene. There are 13 residues in the CDR3. The CDR3 DNA reads as TGTGCCAGCAGTTTGAGAAGCTCCTACGAGCAGTACTTC. Amino acid sequence: CASSLRSSYEQYF.